These 15 T cell receptor beta chains originate from one sample sequenced in a study of PD-L1 blockade in urothelial cancer. Noted time point: pretreatment peripheral blood. Sequenced by immunoSEQ multiplex PCR; TCRdb stores in-frame clones only, minus some. The sample lists 70,000 or so clones; 90% were seen once. The sequenced sample was PBMCs, obtained around atezolizumab (anti-PD-L1) treatment. All receptors come from a man between 65 and 85 years old with urothelial cancer.

The chain joins TRBV28 to TRBJ2-5; D perhaps matches TRBD2 (6 bases). The CDR3 length is 21 residues. Trimming stripped 3 bases from V and 4 bases from J, with 33 bases between. Germline V gene data show CDR1 as MDHEN and CDR2 as SYDVKM. The CDR3, as DNA: TGTGCCAGCAGTTTTTCTAATGCGGGGCCGATGTTAAAGGGGTTTGGAGAGACCCAGTACTTC. Translating it yields CASSFSNAGPMLKGFGETQYF.

This rearrangement joins TRBV5-4 to TRBJ2-3, with D hard to call. The CDR3 covers 14 residues. V lost 0 bases and J lost 2, with 7 bases in between. CDR1 and CDR2 from the germline V gene are SGHNT and YYREEE (reference sequence). CDR3 DNA: TGTGCCAGCAGCTTGGGCGGATTCACAGATACGCAGTATTTT. This codes for CASSLGGFTDTQYF.

CDR3 DNA sequence: TGCGCCAGCAGCTCGAGGTTTGGGAACACTGAAGCTTTCTTT. The encoded protein is CASSSRFGNTEAFF. The chain recombines TRBV5-1 with TRBJ1-1; D uncertain. V gave up 3 bases and J gave up 1 base, with 10 bases separating them. CDR3 length: 14 residues. CDR1 is SGHRS, CDR2 YFSETQ, per germline.

This clone showed up just once. The V call is TRBV7-8, the J call TRBJ2-7; TRBD2 is a possible D gene (6 bases). V lost 2 bases to trimming and J lost 7 bases, with 18 bases between them. The CDR3 consists of 15 residues. In germline, CDR1 is SGHVS, CDR2 FQNEAQ. The CDR3: CASSLSLASASEQYF. CDR3 coding DNA: TGTGCCAGCAGCTTAAGCCTAGCTAGCGCTAGTGAGCAGTACTTC.

The gene calls are TRBV13 and TRBJ2-3; 14 bases agree with TRBD2. This CDR3 has 15 residues. Germline V gene sequence: CDR1 PRHDT, CDR2 FYEKMQ (reference sequence). With 5 bases clipped from V and 5 bases from J, the junction kept 3 bases outside the gene matches. In DNA form, the CDR3 reads TGTGCCAGCAGCGACGGGACTAGCGGGAGAGATACGCAGTATTTT. Its translation is CASSDGTSGRDTQYF.

This chain uses TRBV6-5 with TRBJ2-2, with 7 bases aligning to TRBD2. V gave up 10 bases and J gave up 7 bases; unmatched junction bases: 15. The CDR3 runs to 15 residues. Germline values: CDR1 MNHEY, CDR2 SVGAGI. The CDR3 region has the DNA TGTGCCACCCTACTGTTGCGGGAGAAGGGCGGGGAGCTGTTTTTT. Translating gives CATLLLREKGGELFF.

V and J are TRBV18 and TRBJ2-3, with 10 bases matching TRBD2. With V trimmed by 6 bases and J by 2 bases, 8 bases remained unmatched. Germline-derived CDR1 and CDR2 are KGHSH and LQKENI. The length of the CDR3 is 16 residues. The DNA for the CDR3 is TGTGCCAGCTCGGTATTAGGACTAGCGGTCACAGATACGCAGTATTTT. Amino acids: CASSVLGLAVTDTQYF.

This chain joins TRBV6-7 and TRBJ1-3; 10 nucleotides line up with TRBD1. TRBV6-7 is treated as an ORF (open reading frame) with a function not yet certain. Germline trimming cut 2 bases from V and 1 base from J; bases unmatched to any gene: 14. There are 20 residues in the CDR3. CDR3 DNA sequence: TGTGCCAGCAGTTACCGGCCGGACAGGGGGAGACTTGTATCTGGAAACACCATATATTTT. Translation: CASSYRPDRGRLVSGNTIYF.

The CDR3 region is CASSSPGIHEQYF. As DNA, the CDR3 is TGTGCCAGCAGCTCCCCAGGGATCCACGAGCAGTACTTC. The rearrangement links TRBV7-8 to TRBJ2-7; maybe TRBD1 (5 bases). The CDR3 contains 13 residues. V was clipped by 4 bases and J by 5 bases, with 12 bases between them. Germline V gene sequence: CDR1 SGHVS, CDR2 FQNEAQ.

The V call is TRBV5-1, the J call TRBJ1-1, with D maybe TRBD1 (6 bases). The germline V gene encodes CDR1 SGHRS and CDR2 YFSETQ. This CDR3 has 15 residues. The V gene lost 1 base and the J gene lost 1 base, with 11 bases spanning the gap. CDR3 coding DNA: TGCGCCAGCAGCTTGTCGGGACAAGCGAACACTGAAGCTTTCTTT. Translation: CASSLSGQANTEAFF.

V gene TRBV30 combines with J gene TRBJ2-1, with 9 nucleotides matching TRBD2. Germline values: CDR1 GTSNPN, CDR2 SVGIG (reference sequence). This CDR3 is built from 14 residues. V was clipped by 2 bases and J by 8 bases; unmatched bases: 7. Here the CDR3 DNA reads TGTGCCTGGAGTTCGGGACTAGCAGTCCATGAGCAGTTCTTC. Protein product: CAWSSGLAVHEQFF.

This clone was detected only a few times. The chain recombines TRBV15 with TRBJ1-2; no firm D call. The ends were cut back, 1 base at V and 10 bases at J, with 10 bases in the middle. CDR3 length: 12 amino acids. Per germline, CDR1 LNHNV and CDR2 YYDKDF (reference sequence). The CDR3 region has the DNA TGTGCCACCAGCAGAGGCTTTGGAGACTACACCTTC. It specifies CATSRGFGDYTF.

Here the CDR3 DNA reads TGTGCCAGCAGTTCCTCCTCACAGGGTTTCTATGGCTACACCTTC. Amino acid sequence: CASSSSSQGFYGYTF. The chain combines TRBV27 with TRBJ1-2; a possible D gene is TRBD1 (6 bases). The CDR3 sequence is 15 residues long. CDR1 and CDR2 (germline): MNHEY, SMNVEV (reference sequence). The V end was cut by 4 bases, the J end by 4 bases, with 16 bases between.

J is TRBJ2-1 and V is TRBV28; 7 positions agree with TRBD1. V was pared by 2 bases and J by 0 bases, with 10 bases of the junction left unmatched. Per the germline V gene, CDR1 is MDHEN and CDR2 is SYDVKM. This CDR3 region has 18 residues. CDR3 nucleotide sequence: TGTGCCAGCAGTTTAGCAGGACAGGCTCCTAGCTCCTACAATGAGCAGTTCTTC. As protein: CASSLAGQAPSSYNEQFF.

V and J are TRBV7-9 and TRBJ2-1, with unresolved D. The CDR3 is 11 residues long. Trimming pared 5 bases from V and 10 bases from J, leaving 9 bases between. The germline V gene has CDR1 SEHNR and CDR2 FQNEAQ (reference sequence). In DNA, the CDR3 is TGTGCCAGCAGCCTAACTATCGAGCAGTTCTTC. It is translated as CASSLTIEQFF.